This T cell receptor beta chain was obtained from a study of cytomegalovirus exposure and HLA in healthy donors. Points from the study as a whole: Under in vitro conditions, three CMV-associated chains were confirmed as specific for CMV antigens. The availability of immune exposure information extended only to CMV serostatus.

A note on this clone: Its cognate antigen is unknown.

The study ran its PCR with 60 Vbeta and 13 Jbeta primers. Assay: immunoSEQ multiplex PCR; the TCRdb copy retains only in-frame clones and omits some. The sample records around 160,000 clones, around 86% being singletons. There are 13 residues in the CDR3. The germline V gene has CDR1 SQVTM and CDR2 ANQGSEA. Deletions cut 7 bases from V and 0 bases from J, with 12 bases between. The TCR comes from a human donor in good health. The sample consisted of PBMCs. The chain links TRBV29-1 to TRBJ1-1; D ambiguous. CDR3 loop: CSAGERLNTEAFF. In DNA, the CDR3 is TGCAGCGCTGGGGAGAGATTGAACACTGAAGCTTTCTTT. The full variable domain, rest sourced from reference TRBV29-1 and TRBJ1-1, is SAVISQKPSRDICQRGTSLTIQCQVDSQVTMMFWYRQQPGQSLTLIATANQGSEATYESGFVIDKFPISRPNLTFSTLTVSNMSPEDSSIYLCSAGERLNTEAFFGQGTRLTVV.